Listed here is a single T cell receptor (beta chain). TCRdb keeps only in-frame clones here, not all; method: immunoSEQ multiplex PCR. The sample contains 20,000 to 25,000 clones, around 93% of which appear only once. The sample originates from a study of T cell changes during pregnancy in multiple sclerosis. The CDR3 is 15 residues long. CDR1 is ENHRY and CDR2 is SYGVKD in the germline V gene. The V gene lost 3 bases and the J gene lost 2 bases, with 10 bases spanning the gap. The rearrangement links TRBV10-3 to TRBJ1-4; D is unclear. This material consisted of CD4+ T cells from peripheral blood mononuclear cells, taken in the third trimester of pregnancy. The sequence was collected from a female donor with multiple sclerosis, enrolled in a pregnancy study. CDR3 coding DNA: TGTGCCATCAGTGACGTTTGGCAGACTAATGAAAAACTGTTTTTT. Its protein is CAISDVWQTNEKLFF.